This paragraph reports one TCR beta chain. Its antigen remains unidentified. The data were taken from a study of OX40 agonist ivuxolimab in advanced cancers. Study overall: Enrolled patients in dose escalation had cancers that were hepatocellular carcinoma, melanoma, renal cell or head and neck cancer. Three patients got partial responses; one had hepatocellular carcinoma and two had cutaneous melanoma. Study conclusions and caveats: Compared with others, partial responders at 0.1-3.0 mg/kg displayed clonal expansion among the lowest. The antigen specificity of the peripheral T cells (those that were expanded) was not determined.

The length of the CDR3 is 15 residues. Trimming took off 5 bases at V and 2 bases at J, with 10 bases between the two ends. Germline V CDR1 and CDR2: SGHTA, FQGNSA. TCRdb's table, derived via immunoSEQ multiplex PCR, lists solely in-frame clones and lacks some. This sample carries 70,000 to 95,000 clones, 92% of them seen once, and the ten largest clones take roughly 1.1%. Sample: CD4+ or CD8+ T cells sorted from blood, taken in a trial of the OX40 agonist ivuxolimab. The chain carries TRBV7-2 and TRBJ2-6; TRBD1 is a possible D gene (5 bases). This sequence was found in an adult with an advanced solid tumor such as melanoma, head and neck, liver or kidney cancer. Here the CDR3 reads CASSPPRAGANVLTF. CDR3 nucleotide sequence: TGTGCCAGCAGCCCCCCCAGGGCTGGGGCCAACGTCCTGACTTTC.